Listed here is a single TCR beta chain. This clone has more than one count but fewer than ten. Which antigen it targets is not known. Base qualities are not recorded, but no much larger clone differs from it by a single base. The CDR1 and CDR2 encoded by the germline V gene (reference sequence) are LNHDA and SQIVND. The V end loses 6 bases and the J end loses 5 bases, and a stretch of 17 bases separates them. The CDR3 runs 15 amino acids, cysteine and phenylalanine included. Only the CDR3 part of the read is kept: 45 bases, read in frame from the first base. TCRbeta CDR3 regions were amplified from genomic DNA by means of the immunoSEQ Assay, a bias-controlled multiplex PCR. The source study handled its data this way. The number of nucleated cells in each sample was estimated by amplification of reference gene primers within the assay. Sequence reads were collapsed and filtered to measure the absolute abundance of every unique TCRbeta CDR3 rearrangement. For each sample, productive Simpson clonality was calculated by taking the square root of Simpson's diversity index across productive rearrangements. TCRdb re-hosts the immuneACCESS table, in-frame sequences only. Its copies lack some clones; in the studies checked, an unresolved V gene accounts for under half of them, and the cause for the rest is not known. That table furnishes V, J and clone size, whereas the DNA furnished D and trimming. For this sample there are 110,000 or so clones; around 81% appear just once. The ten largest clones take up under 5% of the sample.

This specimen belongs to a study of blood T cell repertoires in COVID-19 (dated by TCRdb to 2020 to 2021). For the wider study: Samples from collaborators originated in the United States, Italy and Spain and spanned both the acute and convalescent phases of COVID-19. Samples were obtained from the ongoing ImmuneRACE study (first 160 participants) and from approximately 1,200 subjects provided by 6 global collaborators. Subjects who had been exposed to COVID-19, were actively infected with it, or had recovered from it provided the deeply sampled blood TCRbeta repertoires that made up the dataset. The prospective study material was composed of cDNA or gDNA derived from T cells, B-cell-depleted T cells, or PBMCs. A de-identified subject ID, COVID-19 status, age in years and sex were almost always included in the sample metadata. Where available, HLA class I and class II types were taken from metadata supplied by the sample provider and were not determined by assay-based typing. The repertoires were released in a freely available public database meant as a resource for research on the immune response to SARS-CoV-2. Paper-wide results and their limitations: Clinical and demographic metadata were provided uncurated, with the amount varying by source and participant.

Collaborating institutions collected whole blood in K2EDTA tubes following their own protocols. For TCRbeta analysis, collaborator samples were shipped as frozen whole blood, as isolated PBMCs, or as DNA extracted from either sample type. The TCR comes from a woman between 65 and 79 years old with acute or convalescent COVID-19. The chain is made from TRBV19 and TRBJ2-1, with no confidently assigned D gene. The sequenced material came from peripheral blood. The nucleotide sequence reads TGTGCCAGTAGCCACTCGACACCCCGAAACAATGAGCAGTTCTTC. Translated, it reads CASSHSTPRNNEQFF.